The clone carrying this T cell receptor beta chain has only a few counts. The antigen remains unidentified. Isolation of CD8+ and CD4+ T cells was performed negatively, whereas enrichment of TEMRA cells was done by FACS. These data belong to a study of CD8 T cells in Susac syndrome. Regarding the study as a whole: It was acknowledged by the study that relatively few individuals were included in its TCR sequencing and HLA analysis.

The authors reverse transcribed roughly 0.5 to 1 ug RNA with random hexamers. Amplification of TCR beta CDR3 used immunoSEQ multiplex PCR across 54 Vbeta and 13 Jbeta. TCRdb processed the immunoSEQ multiplex PCR reads anew with MiXCR; each CDR3 protein has one entry. Of over 300,000 distinct CDR3 sequences listed, about 91% are singletons. The source is a human donor with multiple sclerosis. The sample comprised CD4+ T cells from PBMCs.

DNA for the CDR3: TGTGCCAGCAGTCGGGACAGGACGGAGACCCAGTACTTC. This gives the protein CASSRDRTETQYF. This chain links TRBV6-1 with TRBJ2-5; 8 positions match TRBD1. The CDR3 totals 13 residues. The germline V gene encodes CDR1 MNHNS and CDR2 SASEGT. The J segment lost 5 bases and the V segment lost 5 bases, leaving 4 bases of the junction unmatched.